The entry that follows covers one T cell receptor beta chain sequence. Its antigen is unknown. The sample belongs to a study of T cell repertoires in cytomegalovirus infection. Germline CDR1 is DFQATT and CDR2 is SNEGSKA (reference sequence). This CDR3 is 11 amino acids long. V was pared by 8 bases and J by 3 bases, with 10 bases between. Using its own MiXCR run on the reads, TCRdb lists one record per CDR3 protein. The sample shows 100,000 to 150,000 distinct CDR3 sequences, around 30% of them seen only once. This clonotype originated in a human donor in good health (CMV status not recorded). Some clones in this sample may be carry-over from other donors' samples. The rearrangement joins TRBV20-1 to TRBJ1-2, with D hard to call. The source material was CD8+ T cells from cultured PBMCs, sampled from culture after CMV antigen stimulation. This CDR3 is CSIQPDYGYTF. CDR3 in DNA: TGCAGTATCCAACCTGACTATGGCTACACCTTC.